The clone carrying this T cell receptor (beta chain) was observed many times. The entry originates in a study of prognosis after radiotherapy for stage I lung cancer. Trimming shortened V by 0 bases and J by 4 bases, and 12 bases separated the two germline ends. The CDR3 length is 16 residues. Germline CDR1 SGHNT, CDR2 YENEEA. The authors amplified TCR beta CDR3 from genomic DNA using two-round multiplex PCR. Each TRBV and TRBJ gene had its own primer in the first PCR round. MiXCR, applied by TCRdb to the multiplex PCR reads, yields one record per CDR3 protein. Of roughly 17,000 distinct CDR3 sequences in the sample, approximately 30% were seen once.

This receptor was obtained from a donor aged 50 or older with non-small cell lung cancer. The chain has TRBV11-3 and TRBJ2-2; a possible D gene is TRBD1 (6 bases). Sequences were derived from PBMCs, sampled before or after stereotactic body radiation therapy (not recorded which). CDR3 sequence reads: CASSLDPTGTTGELFF. In DNA, the CDR3 is TGTGCCAGCAGCTTAGATCCCACAGGGACCACCGGGGAGCTGTTTTTT.